This T cell receptor (beta chain) was sequenced in a study of blood T cells in healthy people across ages. Study-wide points: Estimated diversity that came from one million T cells was considered an underestimate.

Total RNA amounts of at least 6 micrograms were extracted per sample. V lost 2 bases and J 5 bases, leaving 15 bases between the germline ends. Germline CDR1 and CDR2: LNHNV and YYDKDF (reference sequence). This CDR3 is 15 amino acids long. The authors ran a second PCR of about 7 to 11 cycles using a sample-barcoded 5' primer and a J-beta primer mix. In TCRdb, the 5' RACE reads were re-called with MiXCR into one record per CDR3 protein. The sample gives more than 750,000 distinct CDR3 sequences, 25% to 35% of which show up once; 10% is in the top ten. This clonotype has more than one count but fewer than ten. Its antigen is undetermined. These data also formed part of another study, on T cells of mothers and their children. That work states: The study obtained over 8 million TCR beta CDR3 reads per mother and 2.5 million to 3.5 million per child. Related mother-child pairs showed slightly, non-significantly higher overlap than unrelated pairs.

The sequence was obtained from a woman between 35 and 50 years old in good health. This chain links TRBV15 with TRBJ2-5, with D possibly being TRBD1 (5 bases). The specimen sequenced was blood. The CDR3, as DNA: TGTGCCACCAGCAGACCTCCCAACTCAGGGGAGACCCAGTACTTC. Translation: CATSRPPNSGETQYF.